Listed below are T cell receptor beta chains from one sample, sequenced in a study of post-analysis software for immune sequencing data. TCRdb reprocessed the PCR reads via MiXCR and lists one record per CDR3 protein. The table has 250,000 to 300,000 distinct CDR3 sequences, 35% to 45% seen once. Sequenced input: blood. The receptors come from a girl aged 5-17 years with multiple sclerosis. Each CDR3 is given with its conserved first and last residue. Each record gives: clone size, D gene, J gene, V gene, CDR3 protein, CDR3 DNA. D genes are given only for firm matches. The size field is filled for only some rows; it gives once, few, many or a size class.

abundance: many; d_gene: NA; j_gene: TRBJ1-6; v_gene: TRBV11-1; CDR3aa: CASRSGTALLPLHF; CDR3nt: TGTGCCAGCAGGTCCGGGACCGCTTTATTGCCCCTCCACTTT
abundance: many; d_gene: TRBD2; j_gene: TRBJ2-1; v_gene: TRBV5-1; CDR3aa: CASSLGDYSYNEQFF; CDR3nt: TGCGCCAGCAGCTTGGGGGACTACTCCTACAATGAGCAGTTCTTC
abundance: NA; d_gene: NA; j_gene: TRBJ2-7; v_gene: TRBV6-2/TRBV6-3; CDR3aa: CASRESSTYEQYF; CDR3nt: TGTGCCAGCCGCGAGAGTTCAACCTACGAGCAGTACTTC
abundance: many; d_gene: NA; j_gene: TRBJ1-2; v_gene: TRBV4-1; CDR3aa: CASSQVGQGNGYTF; CDR3nt: TGCGCCAGCAGCCAAGTGGGGCAGGGGAATGGCTACACCTTC
abundance: few; d_gene: NA; j_gene: TRBJ1-5; v_gene: TRBV10-3; CDR3aa: CAISEQPGDQPQHF; CDR3nt: TGTGCCATCAGTGAACAGCCAGGGGATCAGCCCCAGCATTTT
abundance: few; d_gene: NA; j_gene: TRBJ2-3; v_gene: TRBV20-1; CDR3aa: CSARDLLATDTQYF; CDR3nt: TGCAGTGCTAGAGATTTGCTAGCGACAGATACGCAGTATTTT
abundance: many; d_gene: TRBD1; j_gene: TRBJ2-3; v_gene: TRBV3-1; CDR3aa: CASSPWSRTGSDTQYF; CDR3nt: TGTGCCAGCAGTCCTTGGTCCAGGACAGGGTCAGATACGCAGTATTTT
abundance: many; d_gene: TRBD2; j_gene: TRBJ2-1; v_gene: TRBV4-1; CDR3aa: CASSQESTSGRLNNEQFF; CDR3nt: TGCGCCAGCAGCCAAGAGTCAACTAGCGGAAGATTAAACAATGAGCAGTTCTTC
abundance: many; d_gene: NA; j_gene: TRBJ2-3; v_gene: TRBV7-2; CDR3aa: CASRPPGSSSTDTQYF; CDR3nt: TGTGCCAGCAGGCCCCCGGGGTCTAGTAGCACAGATACGCAGTATTTT
abundance: many; d_gene: TRBD2; j_gene: TRBJ2-5; v_gene: TRBV5-1; CDR3aa: CASSLGQRGAEETQYF; CDR3nt: TGCGCCAGCAGCTTGGGTCAGCGGGGGGCCGAAGAGACCCAGTACTTC
abundance: NA; d_gene: NA; j_gene: TRBJ1-1; v_gene: TRBV19; CDR3aa: CASSILENTEAFF; CDR3nt: TGTGCCAGTAGTATCCTGGAGAACACTGAAGCTTTCTTT
abundance: many; d_gene: NA; j_gene: TRBJ2-1; v_gene: TRBV5-1; CDR3aa: CASSFRASNEQFF; CDR3nt: TGCGCCAGCAGCTTTCGAGCCAGCAATGAGCAGTTCTTC
abundance: NA; d_gene: NA; j_gene: TRBJ2-7; v_gene: TRBV21-1; CDR3aa: CASTGGASGPPGYEQYF; CDR3nt: TGTGCCAGCACTGGGGGGGCTAGCGGTCCCCCCGGATACGAGCAGTACTTC
abundance: few; d_gene: NA; j_gene: TRBJ1-1; v_gene: TRBV6-1; CDR3aa: CASSRHRIANGNTEAFF; CDR3nt: TGTGCCAGCAGTCGTCACCGGATAGCCAACGGGAACACTGAAGCTTTCTTT
abundance: NA; d_gene: NA; j_gene: TRBJ1-2; v_gene: TRBV10-3; CDR3aa: CAISESRANYGYTF; CDR3nt: TGTGCCATCAGTGAGTCGAGGGCTAATTATGGCTACACCTTC
abundance: NA; d_gene: NA; j_gene: TRBJ2-2; v_gene: TRBV5-1; CDR3aa: CASSVAGLTNTGELFF; CDR3nt: TGCGCCAGCAGCGTCGCAGGGCTTACGAACACCGGGGAGCTGTTTTTT
abundance: NA; d_gene: TRBD2; j_gene: TRBJ2-1; v_gene: TRBV30; CDR3aa: CAWRVAGDYEQFF; CDR3nt: TGTGCCTGGAGGGTAGCGGGAGACTATGAGCAGTTCTTC
abundance: many; d_gene: TRBD2; j_gene: TRBJ2-1; v_gene: TRBV20-1; CDR3aa: CSARGSGLADVNEQFF; CDR3nt: TGCAGTGCTAGAGGGTCGGGACTAGCGGATGTCAATGAGCAGTTCTTC
abundance: many; d_gene: NA; j_gene: TRBJ1-1; v_gene: TRBV6-5; CDR3aa: CASSRDTNTEAFF; CDR3nt: TGTGCCAGCAGTCGGGACACGAACACTGAAGCTTTCTTT
abundance: many; d_gene: NA; j_gene: TRBJ1-2; v_gene: TRBV12-3/TRBV12-4; CDR3aa: CASSTNGYTF; CDR3nt: TGTGCCAGCAGCACTAATGGCTACACCTTC
abundance: many; d_gene: NA; j_gene: TRBJ1-5; v_gene: TRBV12-3/TRBV12-4; CDR3aa: CASSRRSKGGNQPQHF; CDR3nt: TGTGCCAGCAGTCGCCGATCAAAGGGTGGCAATCAGCCCCAGCATTTT
abundance: NA; d_gene: TRBD2; j_gene: TRBJ2-2; v_gene: TRBV29-1; CDR3aa: CSVEEGLAGANTGELFF; CDR3nt: TGCAGCGTTGAAGAGGGACTAGCGGGAGCGAACACCGGGGAGCTGTTTTTT
abundance: NA; d_gene: TRBD1; j_gene: TRBJ2-7; v_gene: TRBV6-1; CDR3aa: CASKDRDRGSDEQYF; CDR3nt: TGTGCCAGCAAAGACCGGGACAGGGGATCCGACGAGCAGTACTTC
abundance: NA; d_gene: TRBD1; j_gene: TRBJ1-1; v_gene: TRBV7-9; CDR3aa: CASSLAARGPWGAFF; CDR3nt: TGTGCCAGCAGCTTAGCGGCCAGGGGGCCCTGGGGAGCTTTCTTT
abundance: few; d_gene: NA; j_gene: TRBJ2-6; v_gene: TRBV28; CDR3aa: CASSLSLTGANVLTF; CDR3nt: TGTGCCAGCAGTTTATCTCTAACTGGGGCCAACGTCCTGACTTTC
abundance: few; d_gene: TRBD2; j_gene: TRBJ2-5; v_gene: TRBV3-1; CDR3aa: CASSQGPPAGGQAAQYF; CDR3nt: TGTGCCAGCAGCCAAGGACCCCCGGCGGGAGGGCAAGCGGCCCAGTACTTC
abundance: once; d_gene: TRBD1; j_gene: TRBJ2-7; v_gene: TRBV10-3; CDR3aa: CAISGDRDRAYEQYF; CDR3nt: TGTGCCATCAGTGGAGATCGGGACAGGGCCTACGAGCAGTACTTC
abundance: few; d_gene: NA; j_gene: TRBJ1-1; v_gene: TRBV6-5; CDR3aa: CASSYTGGRKEAFF; CDR3nt: TGTGCCAGCAGTTACACGGGGGGGAGAAAAGAAGCTTTCTTT
abundance: few; d_gene: TRBD1; j_gene: TRBJ2-7; v_gene: TRBV6-6; CDR3aa: CASSSGQREQYF; CDR3nt: TGTGCCAGCAGTTCGGGACAGAGGGAGCAGTACTTC
abundance: many; d_gene: NA; j_gene: TRBJ1-5; v_gene: TRBV20-1; CDR3aa: CSAFPDRHNQPQHF; CDR3nt: TGCAGTGCTTTCCCGGACAGACACAATCAGCCCCAGCATTTT
abundance: many; d_gene: TRBD2; j_gene: TRBJ2-1; v_gene: TRBV25-1; CDR3aa: CASSESPLAGGPSEQFF; CDR3nt: TGTGCCAGCAGTGAATCCCCCCTAGCGGGGGGGCCAAGTGAGCAGTTCTTC
abundance: many; d_gene: TRBD1; j_gene: TRBJ1-5; v_gene: TRBV5-6; CDR3aa: CASSLMDRAHSNQPQHF; CDR3nt: TGTGCCAGCAGCTTGATGGACAGGGCCCATAGCAATCAGCCCCAGCATTTT
abundance: NA; d_gene: NA; j_gene: TRBJ2-1; v_gene: TRBV7-6; CDR3aa: CASNPGATNNEQFF; CDR3nt: TGTGCCAGCAACCCGGGAGCAACCAACAATGAGCAGTTCTTC
abundance: NA; d_gene: TRBD2; j_gene: TRBJ2-1; v_gene: TRBV20-1; CDR3aa: CSARGPTSGRLGEQFF; CDR3nt: TGCAGTGCTAGAGGGCCGACTAGCGGGAGATTGGGTGAGCAGTTCTTC
abundance: many; d_gene: TRBD2; j_gene: TRBJ2-1; v_gene: TRBV7-8; CDR3aa: CASSLGLAGDSYNEQFF; CDR3nt: TGTGCCAGCAGCTTAGGACTAGCGGGAGACTCCTACAATGAGCAGTTCTTC
abundance: many; d_gene: NA; j_gene: TRBJ1-1; v_gene: TRBV20-1; CDR3aa: CSAREQGRPEAFF; CDR3nt: TGCAGTGCTAGAGAACAGGGTAGGCCTGAAGCTTTCTTT
abundance: NA; d_gene: TRBD1; j_gene: TRBJ2-1; v_gene: TRBV11-2; CDR3aa: CACSHRGQGDLNEQFF; CDR3nt: TGTGCCTGCAGCCACCGAGGACAGGGTGATCTGAATGAGCAGTTCTTT
abundance: few; d_gene: NA; j_gene: TRBJ2-2; v_gene: TRBV5-5; CDR3aa: CASSLATAGELFF; CDR3nt: TGTGCCAGCAGCTTGGCGACCGCCGGGGAACTGTTTTTT
abundance: NA; d_gene: NA; j_gene: TRBJ2-7; v_gene: TRBV5-1; CDR3aa: CASRQGSYSYEQYF; CDR3nt: TGCGCCAGCAGACAGGGCTCATACTCCTACGAGCAGTACTTC
abundance: NA; d_gene: NA; j_gene: TRBJ2-5; v_gene: TRBV6-5; CDR3aa: CASSLGTGYNEQYF; CDR3nt: TGTGCCAGCAGCCTCGGAACGGGCTACAATGAGCAGTACTTC
abundance: NA; d_gene: TRBD1; j_gene: TRBJ1-2; v_gene: TRBV2; CDR3aa: CATPLPTGQNYGYTF; CDR3nt: TGTGCCACCCCATTACCTACGGGACAGAACTATGGCTACACCTTC
abundance: few; d_gene: TRBD2; j_gene: TRBJ2-3; v_gene: TRBV5-1; CDR3aa: CASSYLAGGPSTDTQYF; CDR3nt: TGCGCCAGCAGCTACCTAGCGGGGGGGCCTAGTACAGATACGCAGTATTTT
abundance: NA; d_gene: TRBD2; j_gene: TRBJ2-1; v_gene: TRBV10-3; CDR3aa: CAISGVGLAGNEQFF; CDR3nt: TGTGCCATCAGTGGGGTGGGACTAGCAGGCAATGAGCAGTTCTTC
abundance: once; d_gene: NA; j_gene: TRBJ2-3; v_gene: TRBV10-3; CDR3aa: CAISGTYGDTQYF; CDR3nt: TGTGCCATCAGTGGGACTTATGGAGATACGCAGTATTTT
abundance: many; d_gene: TRBD1; j_gene: TRBJ2-1; v_gene: TRBV6-1; CDR3aa: CASSEGQGDYNEQFF; CDR3nt: TGTGCCAGCAGTGAAGGACAGGGGGATTACAATGAGCAGTTCTTC
abundance: many; d_gene: NA; j_gene: TRBJ2-1; v_gene: TRBV20-1; CDR3aa: CSAAVPGKYNEQFF; CDR3nt: TGCAGTGCCGCCGTCCCCGGGAAGTACAATGAGCAGTTCTTC
abundance: NA; d_gene: NA; j_gene: TRBJ1-1; v_gene: TRBV7-6; CDR3aa: CASSLAGSGVNTEAFF; CDR3nt: TGTGCCAGCAGCTTAGCGGGGTCAGGGGTGAACACTGAAGCTTTCTTT
abundance: many; d_gene: NA; j_gene: TRBJ2-1; v_gene: TRBV9; CDR3aa: CASSVGSSDNEQFF; CDR3nt: TGTGCCAGCAGCGTAGGATCCTCCGACAATGAGCAGTTCTTC
abundance: NA; d_gene: NA; j_gene: TRBJ2-7; v_gene: TRBV29-1; CDR3aa: CSVFDRSSYEQYF; CDR3nt: TGCAGCGTTTTCGATAGGAGCTCCTACGAGCAGTACTTC
abundance: few; d_gene: NA; j_gene: TRBJ2-1; v_gene: TRBV12-3/TRBV12-4; CDR3aa: CASRTMGFNEQFF; CDR3nt: TGTGCCAGCAGGACGATGGGATTCAATGAGCAGTTCTTC
abundance: few; d_gene: NA; j_gene: TRBJ1-5; v_gene: TRBV18; CDR3aa: CASSLSSPNSNQPQHF; CDR3nt: TGTGCCAGCTCACTATCATCGCCCAATAGCAATCAGCCCCAGCATTTT
abundance: NA; d_gene: NA; j_gene: TRBJ2-6; v_gene: TRBV6-1; CDR3aa: CASTQPAGLMSSGANVLTF; CDR3nt: TGTGCCAGCACCCAGCCGGCCGGACTGATGTCCTCTGGGGCCAACGTCCTGACTTTC
abundance: many; d_gene: NA; j_gene: TRBJ2-1; v_gene: TRBV20-1; CDR3aa: CSASPVSSYNEQFF; CDR3nt: TGCAGTGCTAGTCCGGTGAGCTCCTACAATGAGCAGTTCTTC